In this sample, the clone carrying this T cell receptor (beta chain) turned up many times. The data were obtained in a study of regulatory T cells in long-lasting Graves disease. Described time point: newly diagnosed GD, antithyroid drugs for less than 3 months. From PBMCs, RNA was extracted and then used to make the TCR library. Graves' disease diagnosis was established per American Thyroid Association guidelines. Combining iRepertoire HTBI primers with Arm-PCR of CDR3 regions, the authors built TCR beta libraries. TCRdb re-called the multiplex PCR reads through MiXCR, storing one row per CDR3 protein. The profile shows some 370,000 distinct CDR3 sequences, approximately 10% of them singletons. These data were also reused for a study on T cells in Graves' hyperthyroidism and ophthalmopathy. That source notes: The primer set for the first-round RT-PCR of the TCR CDR3 was HTBI.

The sequencing here drew on peripheral blood mononuclear cells (PBMCs), taken at new diagnosis, from a patient treated with antithyroid drugs. This receptor was identified in a woman younger than 30 with Graves disease.

The CDR3: CATSREGSYGYTF. The CDR3 DNA reads TGTGCCACCAGCAGAGAGGGGAGCTATGGCTACACCTTC. The chain carries TRBV15 and TRBJ1-2, with D uncertain. The CDR3 loop spans 13 amino acids. In germline, CDR1 is LNHNV, CDR2 YYDKDF (reference sequence). V lost 0 bases, J lost 4 bases, and 6 bases lay in between.